A selection of T cell receptor beta chains follows, all from one sample in a study of T-cell reconstitution after alpha-beta-depleted transplantation in children. Each CDR3 protein gets one entry after TCRdb re-called the PCR reads with MiXCR. The repertoire holds some 590,000 distinct CDR3 sequences, with over 9.5% as singletons. The specimen comprised PBMCs from the stem cell graft donor, sampled from the stem cell graft. The receptors shown here come from a human donor who donated a stem cell graft to a child with acute myeloid leukemia. The CDR3 runs from the conserved cysteine through the conserved F or W. Each record gives: CDR3 DNA, CDR3 protein, V gene, clone size, J gene, D gene. A D gene is named only where the DNA matches it firmly. The size field is filled for only some rows; it gives once, few, many or a size class.

DNA: TGCGCCAGCAGCTATTTACTAGCGGACTACGAGCAGTACTTC
CDR3: CASSYLLADYEQYF
V: TRBV4-3
size: NA
J: TRBJ2-7
D: TRBD2

DNA: TGCAGTGCTAGGGAAGCGGGAGGGCTCTATGGCTACACCTTC
CDR3: CSAREAGGLYGYTF
V: TRBV20-1
size: NA
J: TRBJ1-2
D: NA

DNA: TGTGCCAGCAGCCCCGGGGGGAAGGGCTACAATGAGCAGTTCTTC
CDR3: CASSPGGKGYNEQFF
V: TRBV7-2
size: few
J: TRBJ2-1
D: TRBD2

DNA: TGTGCCATCAGTGAGTCCGCGGCTAGCGGGGGAGAGACCCAGTACTTC
CDR3: CAISESAASGGETQYF
V: TRBV10-3
size: few
J: TRBJ2-5
D: TRBD2

DNA: TGCAGCATCCGGACAGGGGAAACTCCCTACGAGCAGTACTTC
CDR3: CSIRTGETPYEQYF
V: TRBV29-1
size: many
J: TRBJ2-7
D: TRBD1

DNA: TGTGCCAGCAGCCCGACGGCGGGAGGTCCCTACAATGAGCAGTTCTTC
CDR3: CASSPTAGGPYNEQFF
V: TRBV11-2
size: many
J: TRBJ2-1
D: TRBD2

DNA: TGCAGTGCTAGAGCCGGGATGATAAATAATTCACCCCTCCACTTT
CDR3: CSARAGMINNSPLHF
V: TRBV20-1
size: few
J: TRBJ1-6
D: NA

DNA: TGTGCCAGCAGTTACGGCCCCAATGAGCAGTTCTTC
CDR3: CASSYGPNEQFF
V: TRBV27
size: few
J: TRBJ2-1
D: NA

DNA: TGTGCCAGCAGTTACCCGGGACGGATTAGCACAGATACGCAGTATTTT
CDR3: CASSYPGRISTDTQYF
V: TRBV6-2/TRBV6-3
size: NA
J: TRBJ2-3
D: NA

DNA: TGTGCCAGCAGTCCCCTTGGACAGGGTAGAAGTTATGGCTACACCTTC
CDR3: CASSPLGQGRSYGYTF
V: TRBV27
size: NA
J: TRBJ1-2
D: TRBD1

DNA: TGCAGCGTTGATTCGGGATCGGAGACCCAGTACTTC
CDR3: CSVDSGSETQYF
V: TRBV29-1
size: few
J: TRBJ2-5
D: NA

DNA: TGTGCCAGTAGTCTATCGACAGGGGACCTCTACAATGAGCAGTTCTTC
CDR3: CASSLSTGDLYNEQFF
V: TRBV19
size: NA
J: TRBJ2-1
D: TRBD1

DNA: TGTGCCAGCACCTATCTGGGACAGGGGATCGATGAGCAGTTCTTC
CDR3: CASTYLGQGIDEQFF
V: TRBV12-3/TRBV12-4
size: many
J: TRBJ2-1
D: TRBD1

DNA: TGTGCCAGCAGTTTATCACAGGGGGAGGCGGGGAATGAGCAGTTCTTC
CDR3: CASSLSQGEAGNEQFF
V: TRBV27
size: NA
J: TRBJ2-1
D: TRBD1

DNA: TGCGCCAGCAGCTTGGCCGTAGGGGAGAGGATCAATGAGCAGTTCTTC
CDR3: CASSLAVGERINEQFF
V: TRBV5-1
size: NA
J: TRBJ2-1
D: NA

DNA: TGCAGTGCTAGATTAGCGGGAGGGTCGAACACCGGGGAGCTGTTTTTT
CDR3: CSARLAGGSNTGELFF
V: TRBV20-1
size: many
J: TRBJ2-2
D: TRBD2

DNA: TGTGCCAGCAGCCAAGAGAAGGGAGGGAGCTCCTACGAGCAGTACTTC
CDR3: CASSQEKGGSSYEQYF
V: TRBV4-2
size: few
J: TRBJ2-7
D: TRBD2

DNA: TGTGCCAGCAGTTACGGGGGGGTGGGGAACACCGGGGAGCTGTTTTTT
CDR3: CASSYGGVGNTGELFF
V: TRBV6-5
size: many
J: TRBJ2-2
D: TRBD2

DNA: TGTGCCAGCAGCTTAGGTAATCCGGGACAGGGGGCCTACGAGCAGTACTTC
CDR3: CASSLGNPGQGAYEQYF
V: TRBV7-6
size: NA
J: TRBJ2-7
D: TRBD1

DNA: TGCGCCAGCACTAGCGGGAGCACAGATACGCAGTATTTT
CDR3: CASTSGSTDTQYF
V: TRBV5-1
size: few
J: TRBJ2-3
D: TRBD2

DNA: TGCGCCAGCAGCTTGGACGGGTCCTCTGGAAACACCATATATTTT
CDR3: CASSLDGSSGNTIYF
V: TRBV5-1
size: many
J: TRBJ1-3
D: NA

DNA: TGCGCCAGCAGCTTTTCCAGCGAGGGGGAGCAGTTCTTC
CDR3: CASSFSSEGEQFF
V: TRBV5-1
size: many
J: TRBJ2-1
D: NA

DNA: TGTGCCAGCAGCATCCTAGCGGGAGTAAACTACGAGCAGTACTTC
CDR3: CASSILAGVNYEQYF
V: TRBV7-2
size: NA
J: TRBJ2-7
D: TRBD2

DNA: TGTGCCAGCAGAAAGCGGGAGGGCCTATCTGATACGCAGTATTTT
CDR3: CASRKREGLSDTQYF
V: TRBV25-1
size: NA
J: TRBJ2-3
D: TRBD2

DNA: TGTGCCAGCAGCTTTTATGGGGGCACAGATACGCAGTATTTT
CDR3: CASSFYGGTDTQYF
V: TRBV13
size: many
J: TRBJ2-3
D: NA

DNA: TGCAGTGCTAGAGGGGCCGGCGTGGGAGATACGCAGTATTTT
CDR3: CSARGAGVGDTQYF
V: TRBV20-1
size: few
J: TRBJ2-3
D: NA

DNA: TGCGCCAGCAGCTTGGTACTAGCGGGAGGGCCGACCTACGAGCAGTACTTC
CDR3: CASSLVLAGGPTYEQYF
V: TRBV5-1
size: many
J: TRBJ2-7
D: TRBD2

DNA: TGCAGTGCTAAGCCCGGGGGAGCGGTGGGGTACAATGAGCAGTTCTTC
CDR3: CSAKPGGAVGYNEQFF
V: TRBV20-1
size: NA
J: TRBJ2-1
D: NA

DNA: TGCAGTGGAACGAGGGGAGTTGAAGCTTTCTTT
CDR3: CSGTRGVEAFF
V: TRBV20-1
size: NA
J: TRBJ1-1
D: NA

DNA: TGTGCCACCAGCAGAGCAGGGGGAAAGGGGCCCCAGCATTTT
CDR3: CATSRAGGKGPQHF
V: TRBV15
size: many
J: TRBJ1-5
D: TRBD1

DNA: TGTGCCAGCAGCTTTTTCCATAATGAGCAGTTCTTC
CDR3: CASSFFHNEQFF
V: TRBV7-2
size: many
J: TRBJ2-1
D: NA

DNA: TGTGCCAGCAGTTTTTTTGGGGGACTAGAAAGTAATGAGCAGTTCTTC
CDR3: CASSFFGGLESNEQFF
V: TRBV28
size: NA
J: TRBJ2-1
D: TRBD2

DNA: TGTGCCAGTAGTATATTAACGGATGCTAACTATGGCTACACCTTC
CDR3: CASSILTDANYGYTF
V: TRBV19
size: NA
J: TRBJ1-2
D: NA

DNA: TGTGCCTGGAGCTCAGACAAGGGCGTGAACACTGAAGCTTTCTTT
CDR3: CAWSSDKGVNTEAFF
V: TRBV30
size: NA
J: TRBJ1-1
D: NA

DNA: TGCAGCGTTGGCGGGGCTAGCGGCCAGTTCGCGAACACCGGGGAGCTGTTTTTT
CDR3: CSVGGASGQFANTGELFF
V: TRBV29-1
size: few
J: TRBJ2-2
D: TRBD2

DNA: TGCGCCAGCAGCTTCGGGGACCATCCTCCGTTCTACGAGCAGTACTTC
CDR3: CASSFGDHPPFYEQYF
V: TRBV5-1
size: few
J: TRBJ2-7
D: NA

DNA: TGCAGTGCTAGAGATCGTCGCGGCACAGATACGCAGTATTTT
CDR3: CSARDRRGTDTQYF
V: TRBV20-1
size: many
J: TRBJ2-3
D: NA

DNA: TGTGCCAGCAGCTCTCGTCTAGCGCCCCGGGAGCAGTTCTTC
CDR3: CASSSRLAPREQFF
V: TRBV6-5
size: few
J: TRBJ2-1
D: NA

DNA: TGCAGTGTATCCGGACTAGCGGGGGATGGGGCCTACAATGAGCAGTTCTTC
CDR3: CSVSGLAGDGAYNEQFF
V: TRBV20-1
size: many
J: TRBJ2-1
D: TRBD2

DNA: TGCAGTGCTAGAGATGTAGCGCACTCCTACGAGCAGTACTTC
CDR3: CSARDVAHSYEQYF
V: TRBV20-1
size: NA
J: TRBJ2-7
D: NA

DNA: TGTGCCAGCAGCCAAGGACTAGCTATCTACAATGAGCAGTTCTTC
CDR3: CASSQGLAIYNEQFF
V: TRBV14
size: few
J: TRBJ2-1
D: TRBD2

DNA: TGCAGTGTCGTGACTAGTCGGGAGGGTGAGCAGTTCTTC
CDR3: CSVVTSREGEQFF
V: TRBV20-1
size: few
J: TRBJ2-1
D: TRBD2